This T cell receptor (beta chain) was profiled in a study of blood T cell repertoires in COVID-19. Using immunoSEQ multiplex PCR, the repertoire was profiled, and TCRdb retains in-frame clones only, with some absent. The repertoire consists of about 300,000 clones, with roughly 90% occurring once and the leading ten covering 2.2%. This clone turned up a few times. The CDR3 consists of 16 residues. The V end was cut by 4 bases, the J end by 4 bases, with 17 bases between. Germline CDR1 is SGHRS and CDR2 is YFSETQ. V usage is TRBV5-1 and J usage is TRBJ1-4; no reliable D call. This clonotype was sampled from a woman younger than 45 with COVID-19, enrolled during active disease. The sequenced sample consisted of peripheral blood. CDR3 in DNA: TGCGCCAGCAGCCCTACCATCCCTACCCGTAATGAAAAACTGTTTTTT. Translation: CASSPTIPTRNEKLFF.